This entry concerns a single T cell receptor (beta chain). Its antigen remains unknown. The source of the sample is a study of STAT3 mutations in large granular lymphocyte leukemia. At the level of the study: Canonical activating STAT3 mutations were detected in roughly half of the longitudinally sequenced T-LGLL patients.

Study conclusions and caveats: At least one immunodominant TCR beta clonotype appeared in every T-cell large granular lymphocyte leukemia patient. Differing intervals and regimens complicate linking therapy response to clone burden.

The repertoire was sequenced with immunoSEQ multiplex PCR; TCRdb's copy has only in-frame clones and lacks some. The repertoire holds around 30,000 clones, with around 86% as singletons. CDR3 length: 14 residues. The germline V gene encodes CDR1 MNHNY and CDR2 SVGAGI (reference sequence). V was pared by 2 bases and J by 2 bases, with 10 bases between. Sequenced sample: peripheral blood mononuclear cells. The clonotype originates from a man in his fifties or sixties with T-cell large granular lymphocyte leukemia. Some clones in this sample may be carry-over from other donors' samples. The chain combines TRBV6-6 with TRBJ2-7; D not certain. The CDR3 region has the DNA TGTGCCAGCAGTTACCGAGTACAACCCTACGAGCAGTACTTC. It codes for CASSYRVQPYEQYF.